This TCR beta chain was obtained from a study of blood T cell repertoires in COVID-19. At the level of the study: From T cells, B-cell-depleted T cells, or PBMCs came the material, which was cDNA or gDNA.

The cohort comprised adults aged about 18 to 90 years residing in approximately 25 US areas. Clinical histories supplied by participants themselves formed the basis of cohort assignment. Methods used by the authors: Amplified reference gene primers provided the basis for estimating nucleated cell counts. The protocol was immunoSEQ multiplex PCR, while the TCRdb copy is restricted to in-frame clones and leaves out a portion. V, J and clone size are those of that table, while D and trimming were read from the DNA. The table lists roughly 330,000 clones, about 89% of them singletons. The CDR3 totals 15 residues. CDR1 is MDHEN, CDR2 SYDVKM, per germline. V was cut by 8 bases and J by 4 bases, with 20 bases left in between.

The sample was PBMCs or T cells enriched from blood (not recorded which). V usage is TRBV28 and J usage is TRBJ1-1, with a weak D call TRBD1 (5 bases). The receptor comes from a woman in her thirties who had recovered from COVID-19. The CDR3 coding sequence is TGTGCCAGCCTTAGCGGGGGGTGGCGGGGCACTGAAGCTTTCTTT. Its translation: CASLSGGWRGTEAFF.